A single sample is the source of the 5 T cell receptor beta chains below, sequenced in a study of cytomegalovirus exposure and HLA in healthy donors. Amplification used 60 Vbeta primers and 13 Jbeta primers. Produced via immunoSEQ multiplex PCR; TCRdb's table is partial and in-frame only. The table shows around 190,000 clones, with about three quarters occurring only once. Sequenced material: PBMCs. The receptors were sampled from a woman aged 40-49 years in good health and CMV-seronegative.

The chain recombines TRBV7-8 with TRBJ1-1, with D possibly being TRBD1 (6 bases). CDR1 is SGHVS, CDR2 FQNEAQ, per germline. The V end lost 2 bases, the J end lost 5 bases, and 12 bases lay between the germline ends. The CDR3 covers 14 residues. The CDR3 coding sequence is TGTGCCAGCAGCTTATCAGGGGCGAGGACTGAAGCTTTCTTT. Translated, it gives CASSLSGARTEAFF.

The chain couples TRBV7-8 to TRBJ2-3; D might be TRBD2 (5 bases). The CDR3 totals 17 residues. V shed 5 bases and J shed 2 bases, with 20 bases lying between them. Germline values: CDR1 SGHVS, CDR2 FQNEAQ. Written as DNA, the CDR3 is TGTGCCAGCAGCCCCCTCCCCGAGGGAGAGAACACAGATACGCAGTATTTT. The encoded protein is CASSPLPEGENTDTQYF.

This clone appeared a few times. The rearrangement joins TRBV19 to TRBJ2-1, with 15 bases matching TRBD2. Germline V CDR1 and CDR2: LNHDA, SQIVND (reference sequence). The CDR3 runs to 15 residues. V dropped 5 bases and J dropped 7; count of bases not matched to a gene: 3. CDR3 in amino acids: CASSGLAGGRNEQFF. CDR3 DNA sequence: TGTGCCAGTAGTGGACTAGCGGGAGGGCGGAATGAGCAGTTCTTC.

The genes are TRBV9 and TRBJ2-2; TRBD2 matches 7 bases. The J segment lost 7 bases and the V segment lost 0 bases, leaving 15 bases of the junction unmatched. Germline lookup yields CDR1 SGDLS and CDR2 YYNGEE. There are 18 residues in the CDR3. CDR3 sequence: CASSVEGAGAVRGGELFF. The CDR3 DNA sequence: TGTGCCAGCAGCGTAGAGGGCGCGGGAGCGGTTAGGGGCGGGGAGCTGTTTTTT.

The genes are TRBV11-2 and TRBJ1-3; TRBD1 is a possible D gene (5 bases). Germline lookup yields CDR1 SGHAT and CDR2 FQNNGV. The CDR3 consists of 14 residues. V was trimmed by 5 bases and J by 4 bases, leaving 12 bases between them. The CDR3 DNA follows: TGTGCCAGCAGCCTCAGGGTGGGAGGAAACACCATATATTTT. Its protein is CASSLRVGGNTIYF.